The 19 T cell receptor beta chains presented below share a single source sample, sequenced in a study of TIL therapy for anti-PD-1-resistant metastatic lung cancer. Described time point: pre-treatment sample, taken before nivolumab and TIL therapy. The libraries were made with immunoSEQ v3. Some clones are missing from TCRdb's copy, which holds only in-frame ones; the method was immunoSEQ multiplex PCR. The repertoire includes around 19,000 clones, about 80% of them detected once, and about 2.2% sits in the top ten. Sample: blood, taken at baseline. These receptor sequences come from a person aged 25 to 80 with non-small cell lung cancer.

This chain links TRBV10-2 with TRBJ2-5; 11 bases fit TRBD2. Trimming removed 3 bases from V and 1 base from J; junction bases left unmatched: 4. The CDR3 is 16 residues long. Germline V lookup: CDR1 WSHSY, CDR2 SAAADI. DNA for the CDR3: TGCGCCAGCAGTGAAGTACTAGCGGGGGCCCAAGAGACCCAGTACTTC. It is translated as CASSEVLAGAQETQYF.

V gene TRBV6-5 combines with J gene TRBJ1-5, with D possibly matching TRBD1 (5 bases). The CDR3 contains 14 residues. Germline V gives CDR1 MNHEY, CDR2 SVGAGI. Trimming shortened V by 7 bases and J by 6 bases, and 16 bases separated the two germline ends. CDR3 sequence reads: CASKISPGAQPQHF. Here the CDR3 DNA reads TGTGCCAGCAAAATCTCCCCTGGGGCTCAGCCCCAGCATTTT.

V gene TRBV6-5 combines with J gene TRBJ1-5; 7 nucleotides line up with TRBD1. Germline V gene data show CDR1 as MNHEY and CDR2 as SVGAGI. V trimming: 8 bases; J trimming: 7 bases; junction bases outside the gene matches: 11. The CDR3 length is 14 residues. In DNA, the CDR3 is TGTGCCAGCGGGACCGGGACAGAGGGGCAGCCCCAGCATTTT. It is translated as CASGTGTEGQPQHF.

The chain recombines TRBV7-3 with TRBJ2-1; 10 nucleotides align to TRBD2. The CDR3 extends over 15 amino acids. The germline V gene has CDR1 SGHTA and CDR2 FQGTGA. J lost 4 bases, V lost 4 bases, and 4 bases had no gene match. The CDR3 region is CASSSGTSEYNEQFF. The CDR3 DNA reads TGTGCCAGCAGCTCCGGGACTAGCGAGTACAATGAGCAGTTCTTC.

This chain joins TRBV30 and TRBJ1-2, with D perhaps TRBD1 (5 bases). Germline CDR1 and CDR2: GTSNPN and SVGIG (reference sequence). V was trimmed by 4 bases and J by 5 bases, leaving 8 bases between them. This CDR3 is 11 amino acids long. CDR3 coding DNA: TGTGCCTGGACCAGGGTTTATGGCTACACCTTC. This translates into CAWTRVYGYTF.

This rearrangement joins TRBV5-4 to TRBJ2-2; 7 nucleotides line up with TRBD2. The CDR3 spans 15 residues. Losses at the gene ends were 4 bases for V and 4 bases for J; bases not matched to a gene: 7. In germline, CDR1 is SGHNT, CDR2 YYREEE (reference sequence). The CDR3 is CASSRSRGSTGELFF. CDR3 DNA: TGTGCCAGCAGCCGGTCGCGGGGGAGCACCGGGGAGCTGTTTTTT.

Details on this clone: The missing conserved phenylalanine or tryptophan at the end of this CDR3 makes a read error likely. V gene TRBV2 combines with J gene TRBJ1-2; tentatively, D is TRBD1 (6 bases). Deletions cut 7 bases from V and 8 bases from J, with 17 bases between. Germline CDR1 SNHLY, CDR2 FYNNEI. The CDR3 extends over 13 amino acids. The chain's CDR3 is CASNLGTLNGYTL. CDR3 coding DNA: TGTGCCAGCAACTTGGGGACACTGAACGGCTACACCCTC.

This rearrangement joins TRBV30 to TRBJ1-6, with 7 bases identical to TRBD1. This CDR3 has 15 residues. CDR1 and CDR2 from the germline V gene are GTSNPN and SVGIG (reference sequence). V gave up 0 bases and J gave up 10 bases; unmatched junction bases: 9. CDR3 amino acids: CAWSVEQGYGSPLHF. DNA of the CDR3: TGTGCCTGGAGTGTAGAACAGGGGTACGGATCACCCCTCCACTTT. The variable domain in full, completed from reference TRBV30 and TRBJ1-6, reads SQTIHQWPATLVQPVGSPLSLECTVEGTSNPNLYWYRQAAGRGLQLLFYSVGIGQISSEVPQNLSASRPQDRQFILSSKKLLLSDSGFYLCAWSVEQGYGSPLHFGNGTRLTVT.

The CDR3 DNA follows: TGTGCCAGTAGTAACTCAGCGGACACCGGGGAGCTGTTTTTT. Translating it yields CASSNSADTGELFF. The rearrangement links TRBV19 to TRBJ2-2, with a possible D match to TRBD2 (5 bases). The CDR3 runs to 14 residues. The V end was cut by 4 bases, the J end by 3 bases, with 9 bases between. CDR1 is LNHDA, CDR2 SQIVND, per germline (reference sequence).

This chain uses TRBV15 with TRBJ2-1; either TRBD1 or TRBD2 may supply D (5 bases each). V lost 3 bases to trimming and J lost 0 bases, with 18 bases between them. This CDR3 contains 18 residues. Per the germline V gene, CDR1 is LNHNV and CDR2 is YYDKDF (reference sequence). CDR3 loop: CATSRDPGTSSSYNEQFF. CDR3 sequence (DNA): TGTGCCACCAGCAGGGACCCCGGGACCTCGAGCTCCTACAATGAGCAGTTCTTC.

This clone was seen once. The V gene is TRBV7-3, the J gene TRBJ2-1, with D possibly being TRBD1 (5 bases). CDR1 and CDR2 (germline): SGHTA, FQGTGA. The CDR3 length is 16 residues. Trimming shortened V by 1 base and J by 0 bases, and 10 bases separated the two germline ends. The CDR3 spells CASSLMSDNSYNEQFF. In DNA, the CDR3 is TGTGCCAGCAGCTTAATGTCGGACAACTCCTACAATGAGCAGTTCTTC.

The V and J genes are TRBV11-2 and TRBJ2-2, with D hard to call. CDR1 is SGHAT and CDR2 is FQNNGV in the germline V gene. The CDR3 is 14 amino acids. V was clipped by 0 bases and J by 4 bases, with 6 bases between them. The CDR3 is CASSLDWSTGELFF. The CDR3 DNA follows: TGTGCCAGCAGCTTAGATTGGTCCACCGGGGAGCTGTTTTTT. The full variable domain, its missing parts supplied by reference TRBV11-2 and TRBJ2-2, is EAGVAQSPRYKIIEKRQSVAFWCNPISGHATLYWYQQILGQGPKLLIQFQNNGVVDDSQLPKDRFSAERLKGVDSTLKIQPAKLEDSAVYLCASSLDWSTGELFFGEGSRLTVL.

The chain joins TRBV7-8 to TRBJ1-4, with D possibly matching TRBD1 (6 bases). CDR1 and CDR2 (germline): SGHVS, FQNEAQ. V was clipped by 4 bases and J by 8 bases, with 14 bases between them. CDR3 length: 14 residues. CDR3 in DNA: TGTGCCAGCAGCTCTACAGGGTACGGAGAAAAACTGTTTTTT. Translation: CASSSTGYGEKLFF.

The chain recombines TRBV2 with TRBJ2-7; the D gene is possibly TRBD1 (6 bases). The V gene's germline CDR1 is SNHLY and CDR2 FYNNEI. V was trimmed by 6 bases and J by 3 bases, leaving 12 bases between them. This CDR3 has 13 amino acids. The CDR3 DNA reads as TGTGCCAGCAGGCCGGGACACCTCTACGAGCAGTACTTC. Its protein product is CASRPGHLYEQYF.

J is TRBJ2-5 and V is TRBV7-9; D gene ambiguous. Germline values: CDR1 SEHNR, CDR2 FQNEAQ (reference sequence). The CDR3 covers 12 residues. Deletions cut 6 bases from V and 4 bases from J, with 9 bases between. CDR3 nucleotides: TGTGCCAGCAGAGTTGGTTTAGAGACCCAGTACTTC. This gives the protein CASRVGLETQYF.

The V and J genes are TRBV28 and TRBJ2-2; the match to TRBD1 covers 7 bases. Trimming removed 5 bases from V and 5 bases from J; junction bases left unmatched: 8. This CDR3 has 15 residues. CDR1 and CDR2 (germline): MDHEN, SYDVKM. The CDR3 sequence: CASSPTGVGTGELFF. Here the CDR3 DNA reads TGTGCCAGCAGTCCCACAGGGGTAGGAACCGGGGAGCTGTTTTTT.

This clone was observed once. The V call is TRBV30, the J call TRBJ1-6; 7 nucleotides align to TRBD1. Germline loops: CDR1 GTSNPN, CDR2 SVGIG (reference sequence). This CDR3 has 14 residues. V lost 3 bases, J lost 5 bases, and 4 bases stayed unmatched. CDR3 protein: CAWSRGTDNSPLHF. The CDR3 DNA is TGTGCCTGGAGCCGAGGGACAGATAATTCACCCCTCCACTTT. Full variable domain (remainder filled in from reference TRBV30 and TRBJ1-6): SQTIHQWPATLVQPVGSPLSLECTVEGTSNPNLYWYRQAAGRGLQLLFYSVGIGQISSEVPQNLSASRPQDRQFILSSKKLLLSDSGFYLCAWSRGTDNSPLHFGNGTRLTVT.

The rearrangement links TRBV7-2 to TRBJ2-7, with D possibly TRBD1 on 5 matching bases. The CDR3 sequence is 16 residues long. Trimming stripped 3 bases from V and 5 bases from J, with 20 bases between. Germline V gene lookup returns CDR1 SGHTA and CDR2 FQGNSA. CDR3 region: CASSLSPGFGGNEQYF. The CDR3 nucleotides read TGTGCCAGCAGCTTGTCTCCAGGGTTTGGTGGTAACGAGCAGTACTTC.

The CDR3 spells CAWSVLGQGARAFF. DNA for the CDR3: TGTGCCTGGAGTGTATTGGGACAGGGGGCGCGGGCTTTCTTT. The chain carries TRBV30 and TRBJ1-1; TRBD1 matches 12 bases. Germline CDR1 is GTSNPN and CDR2 is SVGIG (reference sequence). The CDR3 contains 14 residues. Germline trimming cut 0 bases from V and 11 bases from J; bases unmatched to any gene: 7.